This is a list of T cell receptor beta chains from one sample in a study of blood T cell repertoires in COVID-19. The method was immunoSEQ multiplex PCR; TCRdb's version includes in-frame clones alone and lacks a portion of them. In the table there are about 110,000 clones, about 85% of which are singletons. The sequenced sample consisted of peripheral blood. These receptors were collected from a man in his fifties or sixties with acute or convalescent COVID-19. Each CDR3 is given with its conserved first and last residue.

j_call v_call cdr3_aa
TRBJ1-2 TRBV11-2 CASSLDQGLDGYTF
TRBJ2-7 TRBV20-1 CSASRGSKQYF
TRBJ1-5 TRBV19 CASSWGGRSQPQHF
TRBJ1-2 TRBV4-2 CASSQDRQGPNYGYTF
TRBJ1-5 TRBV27 CASSPILQDDQPQHF
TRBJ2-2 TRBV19 CASSSSGATGELFF
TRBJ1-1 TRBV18 CASSPLGQGRFMNTEAFF
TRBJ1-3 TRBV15 CATSGTGNGNTIYF
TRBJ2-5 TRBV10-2 CASSGAGETQYF
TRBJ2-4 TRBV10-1 CASRGRGRAKNIQYF
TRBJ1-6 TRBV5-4 CASSWPGRNSPLHF
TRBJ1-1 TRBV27 CASSSPWRASGINTEAFF
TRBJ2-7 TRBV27 CASSIETGVGEQYF
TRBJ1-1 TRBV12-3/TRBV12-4 CASRQGGFTEAFF
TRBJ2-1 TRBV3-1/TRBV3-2 CASSHGWDGSYNEQFF
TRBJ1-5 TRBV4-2 CASSQDTGRGQPQHF
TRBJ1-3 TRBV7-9 CASSSGGQEGNTIYF
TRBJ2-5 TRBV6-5 CASRAPGLGQETQYF